This is a list of T cell receptor beta chains from one sample in a study of shared clonotypes between healthy human individuals. Libraries were prepared by immunoSEQ multiplex PCR; TCRdb keeps only in-frame clonotypes and omits some of them. The sample shows about 680,000 clones, about 90% of them seen only once. Source material: naive CD8+ T cells sorted from blood. The receptors shown here come from a man aged 30 to 45 in good health. CDR3s include the opening cysteine and the closing phenylalanine or tryptophan. A D gene is named only where the DNA matches it firmly. Some rows have no size entry. The others give once, few or many, or a class for an expanded clone.

D gene: TRBD1
V gene: TRBV27
clone size: once
J gene: TRBJ2-3
CDR3 DNA: TGTGCCAGCAGTGCAAATGATTGGGACAGTTATACGCAGTATTTT
CDR3 protein: CASSANDWDSYTQYF

D gene: NA
V gene: TRBV6-5
clone size: NA
J gene: TRBJ2-1
CDR3 DNA: TGTGCCAGCAGTTTATACGGGCCAGGAAATGAGCAGTTCTTC
CDR3 protein: CASSLYGPGNEQFF

D gene: NA
V gene: TRBV6-5
clone size: NA
J gene: TRBJ2-7
CDR3 DNA: TGTGCCAGCAGTCCAAGGACCCGGGTCGAGCAGTACTTC
CDR3 protein: CASSPRTRVEQYF

D gene: NA
V gene: TRBV7-8
clone size: NA
J gene: TRBJ2-2
CDR3 DNA: TGTGCCAGCAGCCAAGGGACTGGAACGAACACCGGGGAGCTGTTTTTT
CDR3 protein: CASSQGTGTNTGELFF

D gene: NA
V gene: TRBV6-6
clone size: once
J gene: TRBJ1-2
CDR3 DNA: TGTGCCAGCAGTTACTCGAGGGGGGGAGATGGCTACACCTTC
CDR3 protein: CASSYSRGGDGYTF

D gene: NA
V gene: TRBV27
clone size: few
J gene: TRBJ2-7
CDR3 DNA: TGTGCCAGCAGTCATGGGGCCTCGCTGAACTACGAGCAGTACTTC
CDR3 protein: CASSHGASLNYEQYF

D gene: TRBD1
V gene: TRBV7-2
clone size: NA
J gene: TRBJ2-1
CDR3 DNA: TGTGCCAGCAGCTTAGCGGGACAGGGGAACAATGAGCAGTTCTTC
CDR3 protein: CASSLAGQGNNEQFF

D gene: TRBD2
V gene: TRBV5-4
clone size: NA
J gene: TRBJ2-7
CDR3 DNA: TGTGCCAGCAGCACACTAGCGGGAAGTGACTACGAGCAGTACTTC
CDR3 protein: CASSTLAGSDYEQYF

D gene: NA
V gene: TRBV2
clone size: NA
J gene: TRBJ2-1
CDR3 DNA: TGTGCCAGCAGGGCAGGGAGCTCCTACAATGAGCAGTTCTTC
CDR3 protein: CASRAGSSYNEQFF

D gene: TRBD1
V gene: TRBV29-1
clone size: NA
J gene: TRBJ1-5
CDR3 DNA: TGCAGCGCCCGGACAGGAGGCAATCAGCCCCAGCATTTT
CDR3 protein: CSARTGGNQPQHF

D gene: NA
V gene: TRBV19
clone size: NA
J gene: TRBJ1-5
CDR3 DNA: TGTGCCAGTAGTATGTGGGACAATCAGCCCCAGCATTTT
CDR3 protein: CASSMWDNQPQHF

D gene: NA
V gene: TRBV28
clone size: once
J gene: TRBJ1-4
CDR3 DNA: TGTGCCTCCGGGAGAACAACTAATGAAAAACTGTTTTTT
CDR3 protein: CASGRTTNEKLFF

D gene: NA
V gene: TRBV19
clone size: NA
J gene: TRBJ2-7
CDR3 DNA: TGTGCCAGTAGCCCGGGGTGGGTTCTCGAGCAGTACTTC
CDR3 protein: CASSPGWVLEQYF

D gene: NA
V gene: TRBV7-9
clone size: NA
J gene: TRBJ2-7
CDR3 DNA: TGTGCCAGCAGCTTGGCGGAGGAGGAGGTCGAAACGTACTTC
CDR3 protein: CASSLAEEEVETYF

D gene: TRBD2
V gene: TRBV5-1
clone size: NA
J gene: TRBJ2-1
CDR3 DNA: TGCGCCAGCAGCGCCGGGACTAGCGGAGCCAATGAGCAGTTCTTC
CDR3 protein: CASSAGTSGANEQFF

D gene: NA
V gene: TRBV11-2
clone size: NA
J gene: TRBJ2-7
CDR3 DNA: TGTGCCAGCAGCTTCTCACCCACACGCTACGAGCAGTACTTC
CDR3 protein: CASSFSPTRYEQYF

D gene: NA
V gene: TRBV5-1
clone size: NA
J gene: TRBJ2-5
CDR3 DNA: TGCGCCAGCAGCTGGGTGACGGGCCAAGAGACCCAGTACTTC
CDR3 protein: CASSWVTGQETQYF

D gene: NA
V gene: TRBV5-1
clone size: once
J gene: TRBJ2-1
CDR3 DNA: TGCGCCAGCAGCTCCGACAGGTACAATGAGCAGTTCTTC
CDR3 protein: CASSSDRYNEQFF

D gene: TRBD1
V gene: TRBV7-9
clone size: NA
J gene: TRBJ2-7
CDR3 DNA: TGTGCCAGCAGCTCATCAGGGGGCGCGAGCTACGAGCAGTACTTC
CDR3 protein: CASSSSGGASYEQYF

D gene: NA
V gene: TRBV6-5
clone size: NA
J gene: TRBJ1-4
CDR3 DNA: TGTGCCAGCAGTCCCGGGGTGGTATCCGAAAAACTGTTTTTT
CDR3 protein: CASSPGVVSEKLFF